This T cell receptor (beta chain) was captured in a study of shared clonotypes between healthy human individuals (dated by TCRdb to 2020 to 2022). About the full investigation: The cohort included three men and a couple of women between 18 and 49 years of age. Per donor, three plates each were used for CD4 naive and CD4 memory, two for CD8 naive, and one for CD8 memory. The study deeply sequenced blood TCR repertoires of several healthy adults to estimate repertoire size and the extent of clonotype sharing between individuals. Different laboratories and diverse techniques were used to prepare libraries and sequence TCR repertoires, to increase sequencing depth and limit assay-specific biases. Leukapheresis yielded between about 0.9 and 9 billion PBMCs per donor. The study at large found these results: Rarefaction of sorted-subset datasets indicated incomplete sequencing despite the large sequencing depth. Higher generation probabilities were observed for clonotypes shared by all four sorted-subset donors than for non-shared clonotypes. The small number of donors limited the genetic and exposure-history diversity represented. Sharing across several donors was observed for approximately 4.6% of naive CD4, 3% to 3.5% of naive CD8, over 2% of memory CD4, and roughly 0.4% of memory CD8 clonotypes. Sampling was restricted to blood, and TCR repertoires in tissue are likely to differ from TCR repertoires in blood. Naive subsets generally had larger estimated clonotype richness than memory subsets. Pairwise subsampling indicated that sequencing depth was expected to affect the degree of clonotype sharing among donors.

As to this clone: What this receptor recognizes is not known. Base qualities were left out, and no much larger clone turns up one base away.

Using the deep immunoSEQ assay, multiplex PCR amplified TCR CDR3 regions from genomic DNA. Extracted genomic DNA from each cell subset was distributed evenly across all wells of several immunoSEQ 96-well plates, and each plate was treated as a replicate. For sorted subsets, around 200 ng genomic DNA, equal to 30,000 to 35,000 T cell genomes, was loaded into each replicate PCR. Purified libraries were measured with a Qubit 3.0 fluorometer, size-checked on a Bioanalyzer 2100, and measured again with the KAPA Library Quantification kit. Each immunoSEQ 96-well plate was sequenced on its own single-read 150-cycle Illumina NextSeq 550 flow cell. The authors' pipeline ran thus. Because the immunoSEQ output included only junctional sequences and no quality scores, the filtering could not be the same as the filtering used for full-length reads. To assign V/J genes and CDR3, sequences were annotated against IMGT germline references using PyIR, a Python wrapper for IgBLAST v1.9. Reads with weak V/J assignments (E-value above 1e-6), missing CDR3, stop codons, out-of-frame junctions, or ambiguous translated residues were removed. A V3J clonotype was defined by an identical inferred V gene, J gene, and CDR3 amino acid sequence. To compute the percentage overlap between repertoires, the number of shared unique clonotypes was divided by the size of the smaller repertoire. RTK rarefaction, the Chao1 estimator, and Recon v2.1 estimates of unobserved clonotypes were used to assess repertoire richness. OLGA was used to compute generation probabilities for all TCRbeta clonotypes that the gDNA method yielded from a handful of donors. The table comes from immuneACCESS by way of TCRdb, which keeps in-frame sequences with V and J called. Part of the clones is missing from these tables; in studies checked, under half for an unresolved V gene and the rest for unknown reasons. The DNA was the basis for D and trimming; V, J and clone size are from that table. The table for this sample lists about 610,000 clones; about 96% of them were counted only once. In total, the top ten clones hold 0.057% of the sample.

Donors were healthy HIV-negative adults with no recently reported acute infections or vaccinations. All donors were Caucasian adults living in Nashville, Tennessee, USA. CD4+ T cells were enriched through magnetic negative selection, after which naive cells were positively selected on CD45RA and the remaining negative fraction served as the memory subset. Blood was obtained by leukapheresis, after which PBMCs were separated by Ficoll-Histopaque density gradient centrifugation and cryopreserved in liquid nitrogen vapor phase. Analytical flow cytometry was used to check the purity and quantity of each magnetically sorted T cell population. Genomic DNA was isolated from every sorted fraction and measured by UV absorbance on a Nanodrop 2000c. The CDR3 covers 15 residues, taking in both the cysteine and the phenylalanine. Only CDR3 DNA remains: 45 bases, in frame from the first base. Trimming costs V 10 bases and J 2 bases, and their ends lie 20 bases apart. The CDR1 and CDR2 encoded by the germline V gene (reference sequence) are LNHDA and SQIVND.

The chain couples TRBV19 to TRBJ2-5; the D segment is perhaps TRBD1 or TRBD2, each sharing 5 matched bases. The sequenced material came from naive CD4+ T cells sorted from blood. The cell subset or site label, as the study defines it: CD45RA+ positively selected. The sequence was collected from a woman between 25 and 40 years old in good health. The CDR3 region: CATGAPGRQQETQYF. The sequence in DNA is TGTGCCACCGGGGCCCCGGGACGGCAACAAGAGACCCAGTACTTC.